Here is one TCR beta chain with its context. Antigen unknown. This sample is drawn from a study of cytomegalovirus exposure and HLA in healthy donors. Study-level results: Altogether, 170 or so TCR beta chains were recorded as cytomegalovirus-associated.

The PCR made use of 60 Vbeta and 13 Jbeta primers. Sequencing was performed with immunoSEQ multiplex PCR; in TCRdb, only in-frame clones are kept and a portion is missing. Among 130,000 or so clones listed, 60% to 75% were seen once. CDR1 MNHNY and CDR2 SVGAGI come from the germline V gene (reference sequence). This CDR3 comprises 11 residues. Trimming shortened V by 5 bases and J by 4 bases, and 5 bases separated the two germline ends. Sequences were obtained from PBMCs. This rearrangement joins TRBV6-6 to TRBJ1-2, with D unclear. This clonotype was obtained from a middle-aged woman in good health and CMV-seropositive. As DNA, the CDR3 is TGTGCCAGCAGTCCCTCCTATGGCTACACCTTC. Protein sequence: CASSPSYGYTF.